A selection of T cell receptor beta chains follows, all from one sample in a study of CXCR3-negative and CXCR3-positive naive CD8 T cells. TCRdb reprocessed the 5' RACE reads and reports one entry per CDR3 protein, with no DNA. This repertoire includes roughly 120,000 distinct CDR3 sequences. The sequenced sample consisted of naive CXCR3+ CD8+ T cells from blood. The receptors originated from a human donor in good health. Some clones in this sample may be carry-over from other donors' samples. Each CDR3 is given with its conserved first and last residue.

j_call,v_call,cdr3_aa
TRBJ2-3,TRBV5-1,CASSLIQGDTQYF
TRBJ2-5,TRBV2,CATTTFQETQYF
TRBJ2-7,TRBV29-1,CSVDAGSNYEQYF
TRBJ2-1,TRBV11-1,CASSLYVQGNEQFF
TRBJ2-6,TRBV13,CASSWISGANVLTF
TRBJ1-1,TRBV10-3,CAISEFDRADTRTEAFF
TRBJ2-7,TRBV20-1,CSAIGVFDEQYF
TRBJ2-1,TRBV7-9,CASSLGAQQFF
TRBJ2-1,TRBV7-9,CASRPPWGTSGRASYNEQFF
TRBJ1-2,TRBV29-1,CSVGQGSDGYTF
TRBJ2-7,TRBV7-9,CASSPTGEEQYF
TRBJ2-1,TRBV4-2,CASSQLGQGDEQFF
TRBJ2-2,TRBV7-9,CASSWNPGQGDTGELFF
TRBJ2-2,TRBV7-6,CASSPGITNTGELFF
TRBJ1-5,TRBV9,CASSVGGYSNQPQHF
TRBJ2-1,TRBV3-1,CASSSRDRGFHEQFF
TRBJ1-1,TRBV29-1,CSVEGPLGRNTEAFF
TRBJ2-3,TRBV25-1,CASTTSGGFTDTQYF
TRBJ2-7,TRBV12-3/TRBV12-4,CASSLQTYEYEQYF
TRBJ2-7,TRBV27,CASSLSGVPSYEQYF
TRBJ2-3,TRBV7-9,CASRDQSDTQYF
TRBJ2-7,TRBV7-9,CASSLGGDDEQYF
TRBJ2-7,TRBV3-1,CASSQPGEQYF
TRBJ2-1,TRBV29-1,CSVERDSLEQFF
TRBJ2-2,TRBV15,CATSRVYDTGELFF
TRBJ2-1,TRBV7-9,CASSPLGGPADEQFF
TRBJ1-1,TRBV20-1,CSANERVTEAFF
TRBJ1-5,TRBV6-5,CASSYSWGDQPQHF
TRBJ2-7,TRBV10-2,CASIQGTSGYEQYF
TRBJ2-3,TRBV29-1,CSVEVGDSKATDTQYF
TRBJ2-7,TRBV10-3,CAISEGGADEQYF
TRBJ1-1,TRBV6-1,CASIRDRGGNTEAFF
TRBJ1-2,TRBV12-3/TRBV12-4,CASRFAVPNYGYTF
TRBJ2-5,TRBV30,CAWRENQETQYF
TRBJ2-1,TRBV28,CASRNENSYNEQFF
TRBJ2-7,TRBV5-5,CASSISPGIVYEQYF
TRBJ2-7,TRBV7-6,CASSRGGGQGINEQYF
TRBJ1-2,TRBV29-1,CSVELARRHGYTF
TRBJ2-1,TRBV6-4,CASSLRDGGYNEQFF
TRBJ2-7,TRBV29-1,CSVVGEWENEQYF
TRBJ2-7,TRBV5-6,CASSLGNYEQYF
TRBJ1-1,TRBV12-3/TRBV12-4,CASNHGGMNTEAFF
TRBJ2-1,TRBV6-5,CASSYGTGGEQFF
TRBJ1-5,TRBV24-1,CATICREIGQPQHF
TRBJ2-5,TRBV5-6,CASSLVGLEYQETQYF
TRBJ2-2,TRBV7-8,CASSPPVAGDTGELFF
TRBJ2-2,TRBV29-1,CSTRDRGSGELFF
TRBJ1-2,TRBV9,CASSGRSPQANYGYTF
TRBJ1-2,TRBV25-1,CASTRGEGAYGYTF
TRBJ2-1,TRBV10-3,CAISESRGVGHNEQFF
TRBJ2-1,TRBV2,CASSEGNRWNNEQFF
TRBJ2-7,TRBV12-3/TRBV12-4,CASSFFGLNEQYF
TRBJ2-7,TRBV29-1,CSARASSYEQYF
TRBJ1-4,TRBV12-5,CASGPCPGTGLREKLFF
TRBJ2-1,TRBV4-1,CASSQDLLAGITREQFF